These 29 T cell receptor beta chains share one sample of origin, sequenced in a study of blood T cell repertoires in COVID-19. Assay: immunoSEQ multiplex PCR; the TCRdb copy retains only in-frame clones and omits some. The sample includes 250,000 to 350,000 clones, around 87% of them seen just once. Sequenced: PBMCs or T cells enriched from blood (not recorded which). These TCRs come from a woman between 18 and 29 years old with acute COVID-19.

The rearrangement uses TRBV5-6 and TRBJ2-1; 7 bases fit TRBD2. Germline V gives CDR1 SGHDT, CDR2 YYEEEE. J gave up 4 bases and V 2 bases, and 6 bases lay outside the gene matches. This CDR3 has 15 amino acids. CDR3 in DNA: TGTGCCAGCAGCTTAGGCCCGGGGGGATACAATGAGCAGTTCTTC. Protein sequence: CASSLGPGGYNEQFF.

The chain couples TRBV19 to TRBJ1-1, with D hard to call. The CDR3 runs to 13 residues. Between the trimmed V and J ends, which lost 5 bases and 1 base, there was a span of 8 bases. The germline V gene encodes CDR1 LNHDA and CDR2 SQIVND (reference sequence). The CDR3 nucleotides read TGTGCCAGTAGTCCCTCAGGGAACACTGAAGCTTTCTTT. This translates into CASSPSGNTEAFF. The variable domain in full, with the rest retrieved from reference TRBV19 and TRBJ1-1, is DGGITQSPKYLFRKEGQNVTLSCEQNLNHDAMYWYRQDPGQGLRLIYYSQIVNDFQKGDIAEGYSVSREKKESFPLTVTSAQKNPTAFYLCASSPSGNTEAFFGQGTRLTVV.

The J gene is TRBJ1-1, the V gene TRBV7-9, with 9 bases lining up with TRBD1. After removal of 5 bases from V and 4 bases from J, the junction contained 5 bases not matched to a gene. Looked up from germline, CDR1 is SEHNR and CDR2 is FQNEAQ (reference sequence). The CDR3 covers 14 residues. The CDR3 spells CASSRTGAGTEAFF. The CDR3 coding sequence is TGTGCCAGCAGCCGGACAGGGGCTGGCACTGAAGCTTTCTTT.

The chain recombines TRBV6-6 with TRBJ2-7, with a weak D call TRBD1 (6 bases). Germline V gene sequence: CDR1 MNHNY, CDR2 SVGAGI (reference sequence). Trimming stripped 6 bases from V and 0 bases from J, with 9 bases between. This CDR3 has 13 residues. The CDR3 reads CASRRDNSYEQYF. The CDR3 nucleotides read TGTGCCAGCAGAAGGGACAACTCCTACGAGCAGTACTTC.

This rearrangement joins TRBV28 to TRBJ1-2; 9 bases align to TRBD1. This CDR3 is 12 amino acids long. Germline V lookup: CDR1 MDHEN, CDR2 SYDVKM. V dropped 7 bases and J dropped 6; count of bases not matched to a gene: 3. Written as DNA, the CDR3 is TGTGCCAGCACAACAGGGGGCAATGGCTACACCTTC. Translating it yields CASTTGGNGYTF.

The chain couples TRBV7-2 to TRBJ1-2; 10 bases agree with TRBD1. The germline gives CDR1 SGHTA, CDR2 FQGNSA. J lost 6 bases, V lost 8 bases, and 9 bases had no gene match. The CDR3 covers 14 residues. The CDR3 DNA follows: TGTGCCAGCCACCTGCCCGACAGGGGGCATGGCTACACCTTC. It specifies CASHLPDRGHGYTF.

This chain links TRBV18 with TRBJ2-2; no clear D. The V and J ends lost 1 base and 2 bases respectively, with 8 bases between them. The germline gives CDR1 KGHSH, CDR2 LQKENI. CDR3 length equals 15 residues. CDR3 bases: TGTGCCAGCTCACCACAGTCGCTAAACACCGGGGAGCTGTTTTTT. Its translation is CASSPQSLNTGELFF.

This chain links TRBV4-1 with TRBJ1-3, with unresolved D. The germline gives CDR1 MGHRA, CDR2 YSYEKL. Trimming shortened V by 4 bases and J by 1 base, and 23 bases separated the two germline ends. This CDR3 has 19 amino acids. CDR3 bases: TGCGCCAGCAGCCGTGAGATGTGGGCCGTTCTACGTTCTGGAAACACCATATATTTT. Residues: CASSREMWAVLRSGNTIYF.

The rearrangement joins TRBV11-2 to TRBJ2-3; no firm D call. The CDR3 extends over 12 amino acids. Per germline, CDR1 SGHAT and CDR2 FQNNGV. The germline V and J ends were trimmed by 1 base and 6 bases, with 5 bases remaining between them. The CDR3 loop is CASSLARDTQYF. The DNA for the CDR3 is TGTGCCAGCAGCTTAGCACGGGATACGCAGTATTTT.

The chain joins TRBV24-1 to TRBJ2-2, with a weak D call TRBD1 (6 bases). Per the germline V gene, CDR1 is KGHDR and CDR2 is SFDVKD. Between the trimmed V and J ends, which lost 1 base and 1 base, there was a span of 9 bases. The CDR3 covers 16 residues. The CDR3 region is CATSDLQQGNTGELFF. CDR3 bases: TGTGCCACCAGTGATTTACAACAGGGGAACACCGGGGAGCTGTTTTTT.

The chain's CDR3 is CASSSSDRIGTGELFF. CDR3 DNA sequence: TGTGCCAGCAGTTCCTCGGACAGGATCGGGACCGGGGAGCTGTTTTTT. The chain joins TRBV27 to TRBJ2-2; 7 bases map to TRBD1. CDR3 length: 16 amino acids. Germline CDR1 is MNHEY and CDR2 is SMNVEV (reference sequence). J gave up 5 bases and V 4 bases, and 10 bases lay outside the gene matches.

The chain combines TRBV28 with TRBJ1-2; the match to TRBD1 covers 8 bases. The V gene end was trimmed by 5 bases and the J gene end by 6 bases; junction bases not matched to a gene: 8. The CDR3 is made up of 14 amino acids. CDR1 MDHEN and CDR2 SYDVKM come from the germline V gene. CDR3: CASSHPDRVNGYTF. The CDR3, as DNA: TGTGCCAGCAGTCATCCGGACAGGGTTAATGGCTACACCTTC.

The chain has TRBV3-1 (or the pseudogene TRBV3-2) and TRBJ2-7; D not resolved. V dropped 4 bases and J dropped 1 base, with 5 bases sitting between them. The CDR3 totals 12 residues. CDR1 is LGHDT, CDR2 YNNKEL, per germline (reference sequence). The CDR3 nucleotides read TGTGCCAGCAGCCTCGAGTCCTACGAGCAGTACTTC. Translation gives CASSLESYEQYF.

Comment on this clone: Distinct nucleotide sequences in the sample also encode this CDR3. V is TRBV7-2 and J is TRBJ2-6; D call uncertain. There are 15 residues in the CDR3. V was trimmed by 6 bases and J by 4 bases, leaving 13 bases between them. CDR1 is SGHTA and CDR2 is FQGNSA in the germline V gene. The CDR3 is CASSRPPRGANVLTF. In DNA form, the CDR3 reads TGTGCCAGCAGTCGCCCTCCGCGGGGGGCCAACGTCCTGACTTTC.

V is TRBV28 and J is TRBJ2-3; a possible D gene is TRBD2 (5 bases). CDR3 length: 15 amino acids. CDR1 and CDR2 from the germline V gene are MDHEN and SYDVKM. Trimming pared 2 bases from V and 2 bases from J, leaving 11 bases between. The CDR3 spells CASSLPAVYTDTQYF. In DNA form, the CDR3 reads TGTGCCAGCAGTTTACCAGCGGTATACACAGATACGCAGTATTTT.

The rearrangement links TRBV6-5 to TRBJ2-5, with D uncertain. Germline CDR1 MNHEY, CDR2 SVGAGI. The CDR3 covers 13 residues. Trimming took off 4 bases at V and 3 bases at J, with 9 bases between the two ends. Written as DNA, the CDR3 is TGTGCCAGCAGTTTCCTTGCGGAAGAGACCCAGTACTTC. Translating gives CASSFLAEETQYF.

This clone was observed a single time. The chain couples TRBV12-3 or TRBV12-4 to TRBJ2-7; 11 bases fit TRBD1. The CDR3 consists of 13 residues. V was clipped by 8 bases and J by 3 bases; unmatched bases: 3. DNA for the CDR3: TGTGCCAGCTCCGGGACAGGGGGCTACGAGCAGTACTTC. The encoded protein is CASSGTGGYEQYF.

The rearrangement links TRBV9 to TRBJ1-1; no firm D call. V gave up 2 bases and J gave up 0 bases, with 5 bases separating them. This CDR3 is 13 amino acids long. Germline V lookup: CDR1 SGDLS, CDR2 YYNGEE. CDR3 in amino acids: CASSVQLNTEAFF. CDR3 bases: TGTGCCAGCAGCGTCCAATTGAACACTGAAGCTTTCTTT.

V gene TRBV28 combines with J gene TRBJ1-1; 9 bases map to TRBD1. V trimming: 7 bases; J trimming: 10 bases; junction bases outside the gene matches: 16. The CDR3 sequence is 15 residues long. The V gene's germline CDR1 is MDHEN and CDR2 SYDVKM. In nucleotides, the CDR3 is TGTGCCAGCACTAAACCGGGACAGGGTAGAATGGGAGCTTTCTTT. Protein product: CASTKPGQGRMGAFF.

The chain recombines TRBV7-2 with TRBJ2-2; 8 bases agree with TRBD2. V lost 5 bases, J lost 4 bases, and 3 bases stayed unmatched. The CDR3 has 14 amino acids. Germline V lookup: CDR1 SGHTA, CDR2 FQGNSA. In DNA, the CDR3 is TGTGCCAGCAGCGGCGGGGGGTTCACCGGGGAGCTGTTTTTT. Translation gives CASSGGGFTGELFF.

The chain has TRBV7-9 and TRBJ1-1; no firm D call. The CDR3 length is 14 residues. Trimming took off 2 bases at V and 1 base at J, with 8 bases between the two ends. The germline gives CDR1 SEHNR, CDR2 FQNEAQ (reference sequence). The CDR3 sequence is CASSLSRGNTEAFF. Written as DNA, the CDR3 is TGTGCCAGCAGCTTAAGTCGAGGGAACACTGAAGCTTTCTTT.

The chain has TRBV5-4 and TRBJ2-3; 7 bases align to TRBD1. The length of the CDR3 is 16 residues. Germline V CDR1 and CDR2: SGHNT, YYREEE (reference sequence). V lost 4 bases, J lost 0 bases, and 8 bases stayed unmatched. CDR3 amino acids: CASSPTGTASTDTQYF. CDR3 DNA sequence: TGTGCCAGCAGCCCTACCGGGACAGCCAGCACAGATACGCAGTATTTT.

In its sample, this clone was seen once. CDR3 residues: CSAPTGHEKYF. Written as DNA, the CDR3 is TGCAGTGCTCCCACGGGACATGAGAAGTACTTC. This chain links TRBV20-1 with TRBJ2-7, with TRBD1 as a possible D gene (6 bases). This CDR3 contains 11 residues. The V gene lost 5 bases and the J gene lost 11 bases, with 16 bases spanning the gap. Germline assignment: CDR1 DFQATT and CDR2 SNEGSKA (reference sequence).

The chain couples TRBV2 to TRBJ2-3; D is possibly TRBD2 (5 bases). The CDR3 is made up of 15 amino acids. V lost 9 bases, J lost 0 bases, and 16 bases lay in between. Germline CDR1 SNHLY, CDR2 FYNNEI. The CDR3 region has the DNA TGTGCCAGAACCATTAGCGAGAGTAGCACAGATACGCAGTATTTT. Translating it yields CARTISESSTDTQYF.

This rearrangement joins TRBV27 to TRBJ2-1, with TRBD1 identical over 9 bases. Germline trimming cut 3 bases from V and 9 bases from J; bases unmatched to any gene: 6. Per the germline V gene, CDR1 is MNHEY and CDR2 is SMNVEV (reference sequence). The CDR3 contains 14 residues. The CDR3 DNA sequence: TGTGCCAGCAGTTTCCTGGGACAGGGTGTTGAGCAGTTCTTC. Protein: CASSFLGQGVEQFF.

The chain combines TRBV11-1 with TRBJ2-5; tentative D call: TRBD2 (6 bases). The CDR3 extends over 15 amino acids. The V and J ends lost 5 bases and 0 bases respectively, with 13 bases between them. Germline V CDR1 and CDR2: SGHAT, FQDESV (reference sequence). The DNA for the CDR3 is TGTGCCAGCAGCCCCCCTGCGGGGTACCAAGAGACCCAGTACTTC. Translation: CASSPPAGYQETQYF.

The V call is TRBV11-2, the J call TRBJ2-3; D perhaps matches TRBD1 (6 bases). V lost 7 bases and J lost 10, with 21 bases in between. Germline CDR1 and CDR2: SGHAT and FQNNGV. This CDR3 spans 14 amino acids. The CDR3 DNA reads as TGTGCCAGCATCGGGCAGGGGACCTTAAGGGCGCAGTATTTT. This translates into CASIGQGTLRAQYF.

This clone occurred a few times. The gene calls are TRBV19 and TRBJ2-1; D possibly corresponds to TRBD1 (6 bases). Per the germline V gene, CDR1 is LNHDA and CDR2 is SQIVND (reference sequence). CDR3 length equals 19 residues. Trimming took 5 bases from V and 0 from J, leaving 23 bases between them. Written as DNA, the CDR3 is TGTGCCAGTAGTGCAAGTGACAGGAAAGTACCAAACTCCTACAATGAGCAGTTCTTC. Residues: CASSASDRKVPNSYNEQFF.

The V and J genes are TRBV29-1 and TRBJ1-2; 7 bases agree with TRBD1. Germline assignment: CDR1 SQVTM and CDR2 ANQGSEA. V shed 4 bases, J shed 4 bases, and the junction held 9 bases outside the gene matches. The CDR3 covers 14 residues. The chain's CDR3 is CSVGQGGPSYGYTF. The DNA of the CDR3 is TGCAGCGTTGGCCAGGGGGGCCCCAGCTATGGCTACACCTTC.